These T cell receptor beta chains were read from a single sample in a study of cytomegalovirus exposure and HLA in healthy donors. Some clones are missing from TCRdb's copy, which holds only in-frame ones; the method was immunoSEQ multiplex PCR. The table records about 210,000 clones, 70% to 90% of them present only once. The sample consisted of PBMCs. These receptor sequences come from a man aged 25-45 years in good health and CMV-seronegative. CDR3s include the opening cysteine and the closing phenylalanine or tryptophan. Each record gives: clone size, D gene, J gene, V gene, CDR3 DNA, CDR3 protein. D genes are given only for firm matches. Clone size, where shown, is once, few, many, or a class for clones that have expanded.

size: few; D: TRBD1; J: TRBJ1-4; V: TRBV5-1; DNA: TGCGCCAGCAGCTTCTTGGGACAGACTCGGGTAGGGTTAGTGGAAAAACTGTTTTTT; CDR3: CASSFLGQTRVGLVEKLFF
size: -; D: -; J: TRBJ1-1; V: TRBV20-1; DNA: TGCAGTGCTAGTAGGGAGGGGAAAGCTTTCTTT; CDR3: CSASREGKAFF
size: -; D: TRBD1; J: TRBJ1-6; V: TRBV6-1; DNA: TGTGCCAGCAGTGAATTTTACGGGCAGGGGGATTCACCCCTCCACTTT; CDR3: CASSEFYGQGDSPLHF
size: -; D: TRBD1; J: TRBJ1-1; V: TRBV15; DNA: TGTGCCACCAGCAGAGATGGGCAGGGGGGATTGACTGAAGCTTTCTTT; CDR3: CATSRDGQGGLTEAFF
size: -; D: -; J: TRBJ2-7; V: TRBV7-9; DNA: TGTTCCAGCAGCCGTAACAGACAGGAACCTTTCAGGGAGCAGTACTTC; CDR3: CSSSRNRQEPFREQYF
size: -; D: TRBD1; J: TRBJ2-5; V: TRBV5-5; DNA: TGTGCCAGCAGCTGGGCGGACAGGCTCCAAGAGACCCAGTACTTC; CDR3: CASSWADRLQETQYF
size: once; D: -; J: TRBJ2-4; V: TRBV29-1; DNA: TGCAGCGTTGTGATAGGGGGAAACATTCAGTACTTC; CDR3: CSVVIGGNIQYF
size: -; D: -; J: TRBJ2-3; V: TRBV7-2; DNA: TGTGCCAGCAGCTTAGGCGGCGGGATGGATACGCAGTATTTT; CDR3: CASSLGGGMDTQYF
size: -; D: TRBD1; J: TRBJ2-7; V: TRBV10-3; DNA: TGTGCCACTCACGACCCGACAGGGGGCTACGAGCAGTACTTC; CDR3: CATHDPTGGYEQYF
size: once; D: -; J: TRBJ2-3; V: TRBV28; DNA: TGTGCCAGCAGCTGGGACAAGATCACAGATACGCAGTATTTT; CDR3: CASSWDKITDTQYF